This T cell receptor (beta chain) was identified during a study of cytomegalovirus exposure and HLA in healthy donors. Study findings and constraints: One variant, a missense change in DCLRE1C, was linked in a later analysis to TCR beta V- and J-gene trimming. Later, TCR association rates were found to vary by HLA locus, highest for DRB1 and lowest for HLA-C. The authors assumed roughly uniform sequencing depth across donors for presence/absence analyses.

A note on this clone: Its antigen is still unknown.

Trimming removed 0 bases at V and 0 bases at J, with 7 bases between. Germline V lookup: CDR1 SGHKS, CDR2 YYEKEE (reference sequence). The CDR3 spans 16 residues. With 60 Vbeta and 13 Jbeta primers, the PCR was carried out. Per the study methods: As a later analysis found, there were 70 million to 90 million unique TCR beta chains, of which roughly 11 million were shared. Profiled with immunoSEQ multiplex PCR; TCRdb holds only in-frame clones, not every one. V and J calls and clone size follow that table, whereas D and trimming were derived from the DNA. The repertoire shows around 160,000 clones; the top ten hold 1.5% to 2%.

Sequences were obtained from PBMCs. The chain uses TRBV5-5 and TRBJ2-6; no firm D call. The receptor was derived from a woman in her 50s in good health and CMV-seronegative. CDR3 loop: CASSLGPNSGANVLTF. The CDR3 DNA is TGTGCCAGCAGCTTGGGGCCGAACTCTGGGGCCAACGTCCTGACTTTC.